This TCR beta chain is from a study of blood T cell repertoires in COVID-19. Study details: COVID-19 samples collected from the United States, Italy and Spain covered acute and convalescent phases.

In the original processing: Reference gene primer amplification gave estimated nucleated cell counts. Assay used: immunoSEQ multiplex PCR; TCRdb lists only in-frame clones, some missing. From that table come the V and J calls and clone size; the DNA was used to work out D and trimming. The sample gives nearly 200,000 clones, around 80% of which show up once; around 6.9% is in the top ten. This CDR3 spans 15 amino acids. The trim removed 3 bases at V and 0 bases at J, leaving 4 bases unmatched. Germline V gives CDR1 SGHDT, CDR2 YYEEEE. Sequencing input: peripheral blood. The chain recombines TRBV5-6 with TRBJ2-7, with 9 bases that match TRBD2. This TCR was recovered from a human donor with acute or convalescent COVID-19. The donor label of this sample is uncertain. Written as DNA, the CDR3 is TGTGCCAGCAGCTCGGGACTAGCCTCCTCCTACGAGCAGTACTTC. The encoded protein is CASSSGLASSYEQYF.